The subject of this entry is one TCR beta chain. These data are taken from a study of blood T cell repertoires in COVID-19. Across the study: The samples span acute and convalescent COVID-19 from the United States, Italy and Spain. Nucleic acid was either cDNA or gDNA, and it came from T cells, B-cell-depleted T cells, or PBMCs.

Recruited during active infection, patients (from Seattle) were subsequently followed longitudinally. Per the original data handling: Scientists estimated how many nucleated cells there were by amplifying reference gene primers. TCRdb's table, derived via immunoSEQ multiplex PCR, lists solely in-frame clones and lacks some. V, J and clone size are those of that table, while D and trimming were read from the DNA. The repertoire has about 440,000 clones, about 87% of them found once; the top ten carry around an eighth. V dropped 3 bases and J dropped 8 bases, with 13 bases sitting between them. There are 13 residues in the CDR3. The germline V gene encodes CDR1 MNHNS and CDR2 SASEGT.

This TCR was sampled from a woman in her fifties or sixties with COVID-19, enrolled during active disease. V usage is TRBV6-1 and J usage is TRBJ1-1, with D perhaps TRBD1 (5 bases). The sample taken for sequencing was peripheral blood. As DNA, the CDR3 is TGTGCCAGCAGTGACAGGGAAATTGCGGAAGCTTTCTTT. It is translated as CASSDREIAEAFF.